Here is one TCR beta chain with its context. The antigen is undetermined. The sample is drawn from a study of blood T cells in healthy people across ages. It was with a sample-barcoded 5' primer and a J-beta primer mix that a second PCR of about 6 to 12 cycles was run. Each of the samples gave a minimum of 2.5 million paired-end reads that contained CDR3. TCRdb re-derived calls from the 5' RACE reads in MiXCR, one entry per CDR3 protein. The table shows 1,500,000 or so distinct CDR3 sequences, with 40% to 45% occurring only once. Total RNA was extracted at no less than 5.5 micrograms per sample. General study results and limits: Long-lived donors had more naive CD4+ cells and higher diversity than aged donors. Unknown donor CMV status possibly confounded expanded clonotype changes.

V lost 0 bases to trimming and J lost 10 bases, with 14 bases between them. The V gene's germline CDR1 is LNHNV and CDR2 YYDKDF (reference sequence). This CDR3 contains 14 residues. This clonotype was obtained from a woman aged 18-35 years in good health. The V call is TRBV15, the J call TRBJ2-3; no definite D call. Sequenced material: blood. The CDR3 loop reads CATSRDATPPAQYF. DNA of the CDR3: TGTGCCACCAGCAGAGACGCGACCCCACCAGCGCAGTATTTT.